These T cell receptor beta chains were read from a single sample in a study of T cell repertoires in cytomegalovirus infection. TCRdb called the reads again in MiXCR, with one record for every CDR3 protein. The sample carries approximately 1,000,000 distinct CDR3 sequences, approximately 31% recorded once. Their antigens remain unidentified. This sample comprised cultured CD8+ T cells from PBMCs, obtained from culture after CMV antigen stimulation. These receptors were taken from a human donor in good health (CMV status not recorded). Some clones in this sample may be carry-over from other donors' samples. CDR3s include the opening cysteine and the closing phenylalanine or tryptophan. A D gene is named only where the DNA matches it firmly. Clone size is given for some rows only: seen once, a few or many times, or a class if the clone is expanded.

abundance	v_gene	d_gene	j_gene	CDR3nt	CDR3aa
.	TRBV7-6	.	TRBJ1-5	TGTGCCGGCAGCCCTTCTCAGTGGGGCAGCAATCAGCCCCAGCATTTT	CAGSPSQWGSNQPQHF
.	TRBV9	.	TRBJ2-3	TGTGCCAGCAGCGGAGGGGGGCGAGTGGTTTCAGATACGCAGTATTTT	CASSGGGRVVSDTQYF
.	TRBV4-3	.	TRBJ1-2	TGCGCCAGCAGCCCCAGGGGCAATAACTATGGCTACACCTTC	CASSPRGNNYGYTF
many	TRBV7-6	.	TRBJ2-2	TGTGCCAGCAGCCGTGTGCCCCCACACAGGGAGGATTACACCGGGGAGCTGTTTTTT	CASSRVPPHREDYTGELFF
.	TRBV28	TRBD2	TRBJ2-1	TGTGCCAGCACCTTAGGGGGAGCGGGGGGGCCAGACAATGAGCAGTTCTTC	CASTLGGAGGPDNEQFF
few	TRBV27	.	TRBJ1-5	TGTGCCAGCAGTCCGGGGACACTAGTACAGCCCCAGCATTTT	CASSPGTLVQPQHF
.	TRBV19	TRBD2	TRBJ2-1	TGTGCCAGTAGTATAGAGGAAGGGCTAGCGGGGGTTAATGAGCAGTTCTTC	CASSIEEGLAGVNEQFF
.	TRBV6-1	.	TRBJ2-1	TGTGCCAGCAGTGAACGGGAAAATTCCTACAATGAGCAGTTCTTC	CASSERENSYNEQFF
.	TRBV29-1	.	TRBJ1-5	TGCAGCGTGGCCAGGGAGGGTAGCAATCAGCCCCAGCATTTT	CSVAREGSNQPQHF
many	TRBV5-6	.	TRBJ2-3	TGTGCCAGCATCCCGGGTCTCAGCACAGATACGCAGTATTTT	CASIPGLSTDTQYF
once	TRBV27	.	TRBJ1-1	TGTGCCAGCAGTGTAGTGGGGGGGCGGGAAGCTTTCTTT	CASSVVGGREAFF
few	TRBV15	.	TRBJ2-1	TGTGCCACCAGCAGAGATGGAGGGGGCAATGAGCAGTTCTTC	CATSRDGGGNEQFF